This T cell receptor beta chain was identified during a study of cytomegalovirus exposure and HLA in healthy donors. Study as a whole: The 650 to 850 first-cohort repertoires and the 95 to 150 validation repertoires shared the same platform, a later analysis reported.

Measured with immunoSEQ multiplex PCR; TCRdb has only the in-frame clones, and not every one. The sample consists of 150,000 to 200,000 clones, about 80% of them appearing once. Study-wide results and caveats: Associated with cytomegalovirus, according to the listing, were about 160 TCR beta chains. Testing in vitro showed a few CMV-associated chains specific for CMV antigens.

Among the 120 subjects of the validation cohort, separate from the approximately 670-subject first cohort, were the donors. The V and J ends lost 1 base and 6 bases respectively, with 6 bases between them. Germline CDR1 reads SGHTA; CDR2 reads FQGTGA. The CDR3 sequence is 13 residues long. On this clone itself: What it binds is not known.

The sequence derives from a man aged 18-30 years in good health and CMV-seropositive. Sequencing was done on a sample of PBMCs. The gene calls are TRBV7-3 and TRBJ2-2; D remains unclear. The DNA of the CDR3 is TGTGCCAGCAGCTTAAGTCTCCCCGGGGAGCTGTTTTTT. It translates to CASSLSLPGELFF.